This TCR beta chain was obtained from a study of cytomegalovirus exposure and HLA in healthy donors. Study-wide results and limits: As was reported, the HLA-A and HLA-B alleles of most subjects were accurately predicted from TCR beta sequences. For TCR beta chains, V- and J-gene trimming was later linked to a missense DCLRE1C variant.

It was with 60 Vbeta and 13 Jbeta primers that the PCR ran. Assay: immunoSEQ multiplex PCR; the TCRdb copy retains only in-frame clones and omits some. Of 130,000 to 150,000 clones detected, about 80% appear once; the ten largest clones hold around 10%. Though probably carrying unrecorded immune exposures, donors were nominally healthy at sampling. The CDR3 spans 15 residues. CDR1 and CDR2 from the germline V gene are SGHRS and YFSETQ. Trimming removed 4 bases from V and 4 bases from J, with 14 bases in between. Points on this clone: What it binds is unknown.

Sequencing was performed on PBMCs. This sequence originates from a woman aged 55-70 years in good health and CMV-seropositive. The rearrangement joins TRBV5-1 to TRBJ2-2; the D gene is possibly TRBD2 (5 bases). CDR3 sequence (DNA): TGCGCCAGCAGCCCCGGGATTTCCTTCACCGGGGAGCTGTTTTTT. Translating it yields CASSPGISFTGELFF.